This T cell receptor (beta chain) is drawn from a study of cytomegalovirus exposure and HLA in healthy donors. Study-wide findings and caveats: The study labeled 164 TCR beta chains cytomegalovirus-associated. Reported findings show TCR beta sequences accurately forecast HLA-A and HLA-B alleles in most subjects. Across donors, presence/absence analyses took sequencing depth to be roughly uniform.

Note on this clone: The antigen remains undetermined.

V trimming: 5 bases; J trimming: 8 bases; junction bases outside the gene matches: 9. The CDR3 consists of 14 residues. Germline V gene data show CDR1 as MNHNY and CDR2 as SVGAGI (reference sequence). The PCR was carried out with 60 Vbeta primers and 13 Jbeta primers. Here immunoSEQ multiplex PCR was the method, and the copy in TCRdb shows in-frame clones only, minus some. The data hold 130,000 to 150,000 clones, with around 79% observed a single time. The receptor's source is a man younger than 30 in good health and CMV-seronegative. Material: PBMCs. The chain carries TRBV6-6 and TRBJ2-4, with 7 positions matching TRBD2. This CDR3 reads CASSRGVGGYIQYF. Here the CDR3 DNA reads TGTGCCAGCAGTCGGGGGGTTGGAGGGTACATTCAGTACTTC.